These 16 T cell receptor beta chains were sequenced from one sample in a study of T cells in tuberculosis. Here immunoSEQ multiplex PCR was the method, and the copy in TCRdb shows in-frame clones only, minus some. The sample has about 43,000 clones; 95% are singletons. Sequenced sample: PBMCs. These receptors all stem from a donor aged 10 to 29 with latent tuberculosis or without tuberculosis infection.

The chain is built from TRBV5-4 and TRBJ2-1; a weak D match, TRBD1 (6 bases). This CDR3 comprises 15 residues. In germline, CDR1 is SGHNT, CDR2 YYREEE (reference sequence). V lost 4 bases and J lost 4, with 15 bases in between. CDR3 sequence: CASSGVGQSYNEQFF. In nucleotides, the CDR3 is TGTGCCAGCAGCGGGGTAGGACAGTCATACAATGAGCAGTTCTTC.

The sample holds one count of this clone. This sequence joins TRBV11-2 and TRBJ1-3; D is unresolved. In germline, CDR1 is SGHAT, CDR2 FQNNGV. The CDR3 consists of 14 residues. The V gene lost 3 bases and the J gene lost 0 bases, with 6 bases spanning the gap. The CDR3 DNA reads as TGTGCCAGCAGCTTCCAGGTCTCTGGAAACACCATATATTTT. It encodes CASSFQVSGNTIYF.

The chain couples TRBV6-5 to TRBJ2-5; 9 bases are a match to TRBD1. J lost 4 bases, V lost 4 bases, and 4 bases had no gene match. Germline CDR1 and CDR2: MNHEY and SVGAGI. The CDR3 consists of 14 residues. The CDR3 is CASSSWTGVETQYF. The CDR3, as DNA: TGTGCCAGCAGTTCCTGGACAGGGGTAGAGACCCAGTACTTC.

The rearrangement uses TRBV28 and TRBJ2-7; D perhaps matches TRBD2 (5 bases). Germline lookup yields CDR1 MDHEN and CDR2 SYDVKM. CDR3 length equals 11 residues. Trimming cost V 6 bases and J 3 bases, with 6 bases left between them. Written as DNA, the CDR3 is TGTGCCAGCAGAGACTACTACGAGCAGTACTTC. This encodes CASRDYYEQYF.

The chain links TRBV5-1 to TRBJ2-2; 7 nucleotides agree with TRBD1. The J segment lost 0 bases and the V segment lost 6 bases, leaving 5 bases of the junction unmatched. The CDR3 extends over 15 amino acids. Germline V CDR1 and CDR2: SGHRS, YFSETQ. The CDR3 DNA follows: TGCGCCAGCACCCCGGGACAGACGAACACCGGGGAGCTGTTTTTT. Protein: CASTPGQTNTGELFF.

This rearrangement joins TRBV5-1 to TRBJ1-2; 11 bases agree with TRBD1. The CDR3 length is 15 residues. CDR1 and CDR2 (germline): SGHRS, YFSETQ. Germline trimming cut 4 bases from V and 5 bases from J; bases unmatched to any gene: 7. The CDR3 coding sequence is TGCGCCAGCAGCACGGGACAGGGGGAGAGGTATGGCTACACCTTC. Protein product: CASSTGQGERYGYTF. Full variable domain (remainder filled in from reference TRBV5-1 and TRBJ1-2): KAGVTQTPRYLIKTRGQQVTLSCSPISGHRSVSWYQQTPGQGLQFLFEYFSETQRNKGNFPGRFSGRQFSNSRSEMNVSTLELGDSALYLCASSTGQGERYGYTFGSGTRLTVV.

In DNA form, the CDR3 reads TGTGCCAGCAGATGGGACAAGAGAGCCACTGAAGCTTTCTTT. It encodes CASRWDKRATEAFF. The rearrangement joins TRBV28 to TRBJ1-1, with D perhaps TRBD1 (6 bases). CDR3 length: 14 residues. Per germline, CDR1 MDHEN and CDR2 SYDVKM. The V end lost 6 bases, the J end lost 4 bases, and 15 bases lay between the germline ends.

The chain recombines TRBV4-1 with TRBJ1-5; 7 bases are a match to TRBD1. The CDR3 covers 17 residues. From germline, CDR1 is MGHRA and CDR2 YSYEKL. V lost 3 bases to trimming and J lost 3 bases; unmatched junction nucleotides: 11. The CDR3 here is CASSHHSGTADNQPQHF. The CDR3 DNA reads TGCGCCAGCAGCCACCATTCCGGGACAGCTGACAATCAGCCCCAGCATTTT.

The CDR3 loop reads CASSGGTVNNSPLHF. In DNA, the CDR3 is TGCGCCAGCAGCGGGGGGACGGTTAATAATTCACCCCTCCACTTT. This chain links TRBV5-1 with TRBJ1-6, with D perhaps TRBD1 (5 bases). The V gene lost 4 bases and the J gene lost 5 bases, with 13 bases spanning the gap. Germline loops: CDR1 SGHRS, CDR2 YFSETQ. The CDR3 consists of 15 residues. Using reference TRBV5-1 and TRBJ1-6 for the parts outside the CDR3, the full variable domain is KAGVTQTPRYLIKTRGQQVTLSCSPISGHRSVSWYQQTPGQGLQFLFEYFSETQRNKGNFPGRFSGRQFSNSRSEMNVSTLELGDSALYLCASSGGTVNNSPLHFGNGTRLTVT.

This chain joins TRBV5-1 and TRBJ2-1, with TRBD2 identical over 7 bases. V lost 1 base, J lost 3 bases, and 7 bases stayed unmatched. The CDR3 length is 16 residues. Germline loops: CDR1 SGHRS, CDR2 YFSETQ. The CDR3 nucleotides read TGCGCCAGCAGCTTGCAAAGCGGGACCAACTACAATGAGCAGTTCTTC. This translates into CASSLQSGTNYNEQFF.

Concerning this clone: An end of the junction differs from the germline gene, which may be a read error. J is TRBJ1-6 and V is TRBV14; TRBD1 agrees at 12 bases. The CDR3 contains 15 residues. Germline V lookup: CDR1 SGHDN, CDR2 FVKESK. The CDR3 loop is CASSQGGTGGRGMNF. The CDR3 DNA reads TGTGCCAGCAGCCAAGGCGGGACAGGGGGCCGAGGGATGAACTTT.

The chain uses TRBV30 and TRBJ2-3; D gene unclear. CDR1 and CDR2 (germline): GTSNPN, SVGIG (reference sequence). The CDR3 is 15 residues long. The V end was cut by 0 bases, the J end by 0 bases, with 10 bases between. DNA for the CDR3: TGTGCCTGGAGTGTAAGAGTGGTAAGCACAGATACGCAGTATTTT. It is translated as CAWSVRVVSTDTQYF. Drawing the rest from reference TRBV30 and TRBJ2-3, the complete variable domain is SQTIHQWPATLVQPVGSPLSLECTVEGTSNPNLYWYRQAAGRGLQLLFYSVGIGQISSEVPQNLSASRPQDRQFILSSKKLLLSDSGFYLCAWSVRVVSTDTQYFGPGTRLTVL.

The gene calls are TRBV7-8 and TRBJ1-4; maybe TRBD1 (5 bases). CDR1 and CDR2 from the germline V gene are SGHVS and FQNEAQ. The V and J ends lost 4 bases and 7 bases respectively, with 16 bases between them. CDR3 length: 15 amino acids. The CDR3 protein is CASSSRPSQGEKLFF. CDR3 nucleotides: TGTGCCAGCAGCTCCCGACCCTCGCAGGGTGAAAAACTGTTTTTT.

CDR3 amino acids: CASSLGGPSYEQYF. DNA for the CDR3: TGTGCCAGCAGCTTAGGGGGGCCGTCCTACGAGCAGTACTTC. The J gene is TRBJ2-7, the V gene TRBV7-6, with D maybe TRBD1 (6 bases). The germline CDR1 and CDR2 sequences are SGHVS and FNYEAQ. CDR3 length: 14 residues. Trimming took 1 base from V and 1 from J, leaving 8 bases between them.

This clone was counted between two and nine times. The V call is TRBV29-1, the J call TRBJ1-5, with 11 bases that match TRBD1. Germline loops: CDR1 SQVTM, CDR2 ANQGSEA. The CDR3 consists of 12 residues. The trim removed 6 bases at V and 9 bases at J, leaving 4 bases unmatched. This chain's CDR3 is CSVGQGARPQHF. CDR3 in DNA: TGCAGCGTAGGACAGGGGGCTCGGCCCCAGCATTTT.

The J gene is TRBJ1-5, the V gene TRBV7-2, with D perhaps matching TRBD1 (5 bases). The V and J ends lost 2 bases and 3 bases respectively, with 14 bases between them. This CDR3 is 16 amino acids long. In germline, CDR1 is SGHTA, CDR2 FQGNSA. The CDR3 DNA reads TGTGCCAGCAGCTTAAGCGTAGACAGAAACAATCAGCCCCAGCATTTT. Translating gives CASSLSVDRNNQPQHF.